These 32 T cell receptor beta chains originate from one sample sequenced in a study of shared clonotypes between healthy human individuals (dated by TCRdb to the early 2020s). CD8 naive samples were obtained by positive selection for CCR7 among CD45RO-negative cells, yielding a CD45RA+CCR7+ population from which TemRA cells were excluded. The protocol used for the library was the immunoSEQ multiplex PCR assay. Not all clones reach the TCRdb copy of this immuneACCESS table, which keeps in-frame sequences only. Checked studies attribute under half of the gap to unresolved V genes and leave the rest unexplained. The sample table contains about 2.2 million clones; only one count was recorded for 85% to 95% of them. The top ten constitute under 2% of the sample. Specimen: naive CD8+ T cells from PBMCs. The sample's cell subset or site label, in plain terms: CD45RA+CCR7+. These receptors all stem from a man aged 18 to 30 in good health. Some clones in this sample may be carry-over from other donors' samples.

The CDR3, as DNA: TGTGCCAGCAGTTTATTGAGGGGACCAACCTACGAGCAGTACTTC. Translated, it gives CASSLLRGPTYEQYF. The rearrangement uses TRBV27 and TRBJ2-7; the D call may be TRBD1 or TRBD2 (5 bases each). V lost 1 base, J lost 2 bases, and 12 bases lay in between. Germline V CDR1 and CDR2: MNHEY, SMNVEV (reference sequence). This CDR3 spans 15 amino acids.

The chain employs TRBV6-6 and TRBJ2-1; 8 bases fit TRBD2. CDR1 is MNHNY, CDR2 SVGAGI, per germline (reference sequence). The CDR3 sequence is 12 residues long. V lost 5 bases to trimming and J lost 10 bases; unmatched junction nucleotides: 4. CDR3 sequence: CASSPTSEEQFF. The CDR3 bases are TGTGCCAGCAGTCCGACTAGCGAAGAGCAGTTCTTC.

This chain connects TRBV6-6 to TRBJ2-7; TRBD1 matches at 9 bases. CDR3 length equals 16 residues. Germline CDR1 reads MNHNY; CDR2 reads SVGAGI (reference sequence). The V gene end was trimmed by 4 bases and the J gene end by 6 bases; junction bases not matched to a gene: 13. The CDR3 DNA follows: TGTGCCAGCAGTTTCCGGGACAGGGAATATTGGGTCGAGCAGTACTTC. Its translation is CASSFRDREYWVEQYF.

This sequence joins TRBV7-9 and TRBJ2-7; 10 nucleotides agree with TRBD1. Germline values: CDR1 SEHNR, CDR2 FQNEAQ (reference sequence). There are 17 residues in the CDR3. The ends lost 4 bases at V and 0 bases at J; junction bases unmatched: 9. In DNA form, the CDR3 reads TGTGCCAGCAGCTCAGCCGGGACAGGGGACCGCTCCTACGAGCAGTACTTC. It codes for CASSSAGTGDRSYEQYF.

V and J are TRBV7-9 and TRBJ2-1, with TRBD2 as a possible D gene (6 bases). V lost 5 bases and J 9 bases, leaving 17 bases between the germline ends. CDR3 length: 14 residues. Germline V gene lookup returns CDR1 SEHNR and CDR2 FQNEAQ (reference sequence). The CDR3 here is CASSQGGVSGEQFF. CDR3 sequence (DNA): TGTGCCAGCAGCCAGGGCGGGGTTAGTGGTGAGCAGTTCTTC.

CDR3 nucleotides: TGTGCCAGCAGCCCCCGGACTAGCGGGAGCCGCTATGAGCAGTTCTTC. It translates to CASSPRTSGSRYEQFF. The V call is TRBV11-3, the J call TRBJ2-1, with TRBD2 matching 13 bases. V lost 5 bases to trimming and J lost 8 bases; unmatched junction nucleotides: 9. In germline, CDR1 is SGHNT, CDR2 YENEEA. The CDR3 is made up of 16 amino acids.

V usage is TRBV6-5 and J usage is TRBJ2-1; tentatively, D is TRBD1 (7 bases). The CDR3 is 15 residues long. The germline gives CDR1 MNHEY, CDR2 SVGAGI. V was pared by 2 bases and J by 8 bases, with 16 bases between. The CDR3 region has the DNA TGTGCCAGCAGTTACGACCGGAGGGGGCGGGATGAGCAGTTCTTC. Residues: CASSYDRRGRDEQFF.

In the case of this clone: At the DNA level, this CDR3 is encoded by other sequences in the same sample as well. The chain is built from TRBV19 and TRBJ1-2, with D unclear. Germline V gene data show CDR1 as LNHDA and CDR2 as SQIVND (reference sequence). V was shortened by 6 bases and J by 3 bases, with 8 bases between the two germline ends. The CDR3 totals 12 residues. The CDR3: CASRWGYYGYTF. The CDR3 coding sequence is TGTGCCAGTAGATGGGGATACTATGGCTACACCTTC. Filled out from reference TRBV19 and TRBJ1-2, the complete variable domain reads DGGITQSPKYLFRKEGQNVTLSCEQNLNHDAMYWYRQDPGQGLRLIYYSQIVNDFQKGDIAEGYSVSREKKESFPLTVTSAQKNPTAFYLCASRWGYYGYTFGSGTRLTVV.

This chain links TRBV13 with TRBJ2-5; 9 bases map to TRBD1. The CDR3 is 16 amino acids. The ends lost 6 bases at V and 7 bases at J; junction bases unmatched: 15. Looked up from germline, CDR1 is PRHDT and CDR2 is FYEKMQ (reference sequence). DNA of the CDR3: TGTGCCAGCAGTTCTACAGGGGGCGAACGGTGGGGGACCCAGTACTTC. Translated, it gives CASSSTGGERWGTQYF.

The rearrangement joins TRBV25-1 to TRBJ2-4, with a weak D call TRBD2 (6 bases). This CDR3 region has 15 residues. V gave up 6 bases and J gave up 9 bases, with 21 bases separating them. Germline values: CDR1 MGHDK, CDR2 SYGVNS. CDR3 loop: CASRSPGGPKGIQYF. The CDR3 nucleotides read TGTGCCAGCAGGTCCCCAGGAGGGCCAAAGGGCATTCAGTACTTC.

The chain recombines TRBV27 with TRBJ2-3, with D hard to call. The CDR3 covers 16 residues. With 3 bases removed from V and 4 bases from J, the gap between germline ends came to 17 bases. In germline, CDR1 is MNHEY, CDR2 SMNVEV (reference sequence). CDR3 DNA sequence: TGTGCCAGCAGTTTTGTTGGCCCTCTCCCCGCAGATACGCAGTATTTT. As protein: CASSFVGPLPADTQYF.

This clone showed up just a few times. This chain uses TRBV5-1 with TRBJ1-1, with 11 bases identical to TRBD1. This CDR3 spans 15 amino acids. Unmatched junction bases numbered 7, after V lost 4 bases and J lost 5 bases. CDR1 and CDR2 from the germline V gene are SGHRS and YFSETQ. The CDR3 is CASSPWTGGDTEAFF. The DNA for the CDR3 is TGCGCCAGCAGCCCCTGGACAGGGGGCGATACTGAAGCTTTCTTT.

A word on this clone: Other DNA sequences in this specimen translate into the identical CDR3. The gene calls are TRBV28 and TRBJ2-7; D call uncertain. The length of the CDR3 is 15 residues. Looked up from germline, CDR1 is MDHEN and CDR2 is SYDVKM. V was shortened by 3 bases and J by 0 bases, with 12 bases between the two germline ends. Here the CDR3 reads CASSFNRGNSYEQYF. In DNA form, the CDR3 reads TGTGCCAGCAGTTTTAATAGAGGTAACTCCTACGAGCAGTACTTC.

This clone was seen once. V is TRBV28 and J is TRBJ2-3; D not certain. The CDR3 totals 15 residues. Germline V gene data show CDR1 as MDHEN and CDR2 as SYDVKM. Trimming shortened V by 5 bases and J by 5 bases, and 17 bases separated the two germline ends. The CDR3 nucleotides are TGTGCCAGCAGTAGAAAGGCGCTAGAGAGAGATACGCAGTATTTT. Translating it yields CASSRKALERDTQYF. The full variable domain, with the rest looked up from reference TRBV28 and TRBJ2-3, is DVKVTQSSRYLVKRTGEKVFLECVQDMDHENMFWYRQDPGLGLRLIYFSYDVKMKEKGDIPEGYSVSREKKERFSLILESASTNQTSMYLCASSRKALERDTQYFGPGTRLTVL.

The chain employs TRBV7-9 and TRBJ1-1; 8 bases are a match to TRBD1. Germline CDR1 SEHNR, CDR2 FQNEAQ (reference sequence). The CDR3 spans 14 residues. V shed 4 bases and J 5 bases; nucleotides not matched to a gene: 6. CDR3 loop: CASSYSTGGTEAFF. CDR3 coding DNA: TGTGCCAGCAGCTACTCAACAGGGGGTACTGAAGCTTTCTTT.

This clone was seen only once. The V and J genes are TRBV10-1 and TRBJ2-1; 10 nucleotides line up with TRBD2. Trimming removed 4 bases from V and 0 bases from J; junction bases left unmatched: 6. CDR1 is WNHNN, CDR2 SYGVQD, per germline (reference sequence). The CDR3 runs to 17 residues. CDR3 nucleotide sequence: TGCGCCAGCAGTGGGACTAGCGGAGTCGGCTCCTACAATGAGCAGTTCTTC. It specifies CASSGTSGVGSYNEQFF.

This clone was detected once. The CDR3 DNA is TGTGCCAGCAGTGGTGGGGGAGGGTACGAGCAGTACTTC. Translated: CASSGGGGYEQYF. This chain links TRBV27 with TRBJ2-7; 7 bases align to TRBD2. The length of the CDR3 is 13 residues. Germline-derived CDR1 and CDR2 are MNHEY and SMNVEV (reference sequence). V gave up 5 bases and J gave up 4 bases; unmatched junction bases: 5.

J is TRBJ2-7 and V is TRBV7-9; TRBD2 might be the D (6 bases). The ends were cut back, 4 bases at V and 3 bases at J, with 16 bases in the middle. The V gene's germline CDR1 is SEHNR and CDR2 FQNEAQ (reference sequence). This CDR3 has 15 residues. The CDR3, as DNA: TGTGCCAGCAGCTCCGTCCGAGGAGGGATCTACGAGCAGTACTTC. It is translated as CASSSVRGGIYEQYF. Full variable domain (missing parts from reference TRBV7-9 and TRBJ2-7): DTGVSQNPRHKITKRGQNVTFRCDPISEHNRLYWYRQTLGQGPEFLTYFQNEAQLEKSRLLSDRFSAERPKGSFSTLEIQRTEQGDSAMYLCASSSVRGGIYEQYFGPGTRLTVT.

This rearrangement joins TRBV11-2 to TRBJ2-7; D possibly uses TRBD1 or TRBD2 (5 bases each). CDR3 length: 14 amino acids. CDR1 SGHAT and CDR2 FQNNGV come from the germline V gene. V lost 1 base to trimming and J lost 5 bases, with 12 bases between them. The CDR3 sequence is CASSLAGPWHEQYF. The DNA of the CDR3 is TGTGCCAGCAGCTTAGCGGGACCCTGGCACGAGCAGTACTTC. The whole variable domain, filled in from reference TRBV11-2 and TRBJ2-7, reads EAGVAQSPRYKIIEKRQSVAFWCNPISGHATLYWYQQILGQGPKLLIQFQNNGVVDDSQLPKDRFSAERLKGVDSTLKIQPAKLEDSAVYLCASSLAGPWHEQYFGPGTRLTVT.

As for this clone: The sample has other DNA sequences that encode this CDR3 too. This chain uses TRBV29-1 with TRBJ1-5; TRBD1 might be the D (5 bases). CDR3 length: 12 residues. Trimming shortened V by 6 bases and J by 5 bases, and 11 bases separated the two germline ends. Per the germline V gene, CDR1 is SQVTM and CDR2 is ANQGSEA. CDR3 sequence: CSVGTGDQPQHF. CDR3 in DNA: TGCAGCGTGGGGACCGGGGATCAGCCCCAGCATTTT.

The V gene is TRBV10-2, the J gene TRBJ2-7, with 13 bases lining up with TRBD2. V dropped 3 bases and J dropped 2; count of bases not matched to a gene: 4. Germline V gene data show CDR1 as WSHSY and CDR2 as SAAADI. This CDR3 is 16 amino acids long. The CDR3: CASSEGLAGDTYEQYF. Written as DNA, the CDR3 is TGCGCCAGCAGTGAAGGACTAGCGGGAGACACCTACGAGCAGTACTTC.

The chain couples TRBV4-3 to TRBJ2-7; maybe TRBD2 (6 bases). The CDR3 runs to 15 residues. The V end lost 1 base, the J end lost 7 bases, and 17 bases lay between the germline ends. The germline CDR1 and CDR2 sequences are LGHNA and YSLEER. The CDR3 nucleotides are TGCGCCAGCAGCCAAGTCTTTGCGGGGCGGGGAGAGCAGTACTTC. Translated, it gives CASSQVFAGRGEQYF.

This clone was seen once. The V gene is TRBV11-2, the J gene TRBJ2-5; D may correspond to TRBD1 or TRBD2 (5 bases each). Trimming removed 6 bases at V and 3 bases at J, with 11 bases between. The CDR3 loop spans 13 amino acids. Germline CDR1 SGHAT, CDR2 FQNNGV. The CDR3 coding sequence is TGTGCCAGCAGTGCCCGGGGCAAAGAGACCCAGTACTTC. Its translation is CASSARGKETQYF.

This chain uses TRBV29-1 with TRBJ2-5, with D maybe TRBD2 (5 bases). Trimming shortened V by 0 bases and J by 5 bases, and 13 bases separated the two germline ends. The CDR3 is made up of 14 amino acids. Per germline, CDR1 SQVTM and CDR2 ANQGSEA. The CDR3 loop reads CSVEDGLAVETQYF. The CDR3 nucleotides are TGCAGCGTTGAAGACGGGCTAGCTGTGGAGACCCAGTACTTC.

The chain combines TRBV13 with TRBJ2-1, with 7 bases aligning to TRBD2. The length of the CDR3 is 16 residues. Germline assignment: CDR1 PRHDT and CDR2 FYEKMQ (reference sequence). The V gene end was trimmed by 0 bases and the J gene end by 4 bases; junction bases not matched to a gene: 6. The CDR3 here is CASSLGVGGQYNEQFF. The CDR3 DNA follows: TGTGCCAGCAGCTTAGGGGTGGGAGGGCAATACAATGAGCAGTTCTTC.

The gene calls are TRBV30 and TRBJ2-7; D assignment may be TRBD1 or TRBD2 (6 bases each). With 1 base removed from V and 2 bases from J, the gap between germline ends came to 12 bases. The CDR3 contains 14 residues. Germline CDR1 and CDR2: GTSNPN and SVGIG (reference sequence). The CDR3 reads CAWSGAGEAYEQYF. The CDR3 region has the DNA TGTGCCTGGAGTGGGGCAGGGGAGGCCTACGAGCAGTACTTC.

The chain employs TRBV27 and TRBJ2-1; D uncertain. The CDR3 totals 12 residues. Trimming took off 5 bases at V and 8 bases at J, with 10 bases between the two ends. Germline V lookup: CDR1 MNHEY, CDR2 SMNVEV (reference sequence). DNA for the CDR3: TGTGCCAGCAGTGCGAATCCAGATGAGCAGTTCTTC. Translating gives CASSANPDEQFF.

The CDR3 spells CASSFGASFGNTIYF. The CDR3 DNA reads as TGTGCCAGCAGTTTTGGAGCTTCCTTTGGAAACACCATATATTTT. The chain employs TRBV6-1 and TRBJ1-3; D is unresolved. Looked up from germline, CDR1 is MNHNS and CDR2 is SASEGT. Trimming took 5 bases from V and 3 from J, leaving 14 bases between them. The CDR3 length is 15 residues.

This rearrangement joins TRBV7-2 to TRBJ1-2; D uncertain. Trimming pared 1 base from V and 8 bases from J, leaving 8 bases between. The CDR3 loop spans 12 amino acids. Germline assignment: CDR1 SGHTA and CDR2 FQGNSA. CDR3 residues: CASSLVGRGYTF. In nucleotides, the CDR3 is TGTGCCAGCAGCTTAGTGGGCCGCGGCTACACCTTC.

With regard to this clone: Other DNA variants within this sample encode the same CDR3. CDR3 sequence reads: CASSVGGGRGTDTQYF. The CDR3 DNA sequence: TGTGCCAGCAGCGTAGGGGGCGGGAGGGGTACAGATACGCAGTATTTT. The J gene is TRBJ2-3, the V gene TRBV9, with TRBD2 matching over 9 bases. Germline V gene data show CDR1 as SGDLS and CDR2 as YYNGEE. V gave up 0 bases and J gave up 3 bases; unmatched junction bases: 5. This CDR3 is built from 16 residues.

This clone showed up just a few times. The chain couples TRBV28 to TRBJ1-5; no clear D gene. Trimming took off 2 bases at V and 0 bases at J, with 8 bases between the two ends. In germline, CDR1 is MDHEN, CDR2 SYDVKM. There are 15 residues in the CDR3. The CDR3 DNA is TGTGCCAGCAGTTTAAGGGCGTATAGCAATCAGCCCCAGCATTTT. It codes for CASSLRAYSNQPQHF.

Worth noting for this clone: This CDR3 is also generated by other DNA sequences in the sample. The gene calls are TRBV30 and TRBJ1-2; 11 bases align to TRBD1. Germline CDR1 reads GTSNPN; CDR2 reads SVGIG (reference sequence). V dropped 3 bases and J dropped 7; count of bases not matched to a gene: 4. The length of the CDR3 is 13 residues. As DNA, the CDR3 is TGTGCCTGGAGCCTTGGGACAGGGGGTGGCTACACCTTC. Protein: CAWSLGTGGGYTF.